Listed below are T cell receptor beta chains from one sample, sequenced in a study of blood T cell repertoires in COVID-19. The protocol was immunoSEQ multiplex PCR, while the TCRdb copy is restricted to in-frame clones and leaves out a portion. The sample records some 350,000 clones, around 91% being singletons. The sample taken for sequencing was peripheral blood. The origin of the receptors is a woman between 18 and 29 years old who had recovered from COVID-19. CDR3s include the opening cysteine and the closing phenylalanine or tryptophan. A D gene is named only where the DNA matches it firmly.

v_gene | d_gene | CDR3aa
TRBV2 | TRBD2 | CASRGTSSYNEQFF
TRBV5-1 | TRBD1 | CASSRTGTGEETQYF
TRBV2 | TRBD1 | CASSPDRAGNTIYF
TRBV9 | TRBD1 | CASSPRQGVGSYNEQFF
TRBV6-2/TRBV6-3 | NA | CASSYSMMSHSGANVLTF
TRBV5-1 | NA | CASSLEGVENIQYF
TRBV5-1 | TRBD2 | CASQLAGVETQYF
TRBV18 | NA | CASSPVTASGTDTQYF
TRBV18 | NA | CASSPSGETQYF
TRBV9 | NA | CASSVGGSTDTQYF
TRBV2 | TRBD2 | CASSAQREGTGELFF
TRBV29-1 | TRBD1 | CSVEQGGGYTF
TRBV15 | TRBD1 | CAISGTGEGNQPQHF
TRBV19 | TRBD1 | CASTRDRGRTYNSPLHF
TRBV19 | NA | CASRFVGENQPQHF
TRBV6-5 | TRBD1 | CASSYEGAENSPLHF
TRBV12-2 | NA | CASRLVISGREGFYNEQFF
TRBV2 | NA | CASSGDGRTNEKLFF
TRBV2 | TRBD2 | CASSEWRTSGIYTQYF
TRBV29-1 | NA | CSVDGGDTQYF
TRBV2 | TRBD2 | CASSPLAGGYNEQFF
TRBV9 | NA | CASSVTQSSYGYTF
TRBV27 | NA | CASSIIFGSGEKLFF
TRBV19 | TRBD1 | CASSIHPLDREGGTEAFF
TRBV11-3 | NA | CASSLWQGETQYF
TRBV7-2 | NA | CASSKMPGSTGNTEAFF
TRBV6-1 | NA | CASSEAGGYGYTF
TRBV29-1 | TRBD1 | CSAIQLDRAYGYTF
TRBV7-9 | NA | CASSLDSEAFF
TRBV2 | TRBD2 | CASSDGSSGRMALNEQFF
TRBV2 | NA | CASSLQGDYNEQFF
TRBV5-1 | TRBD2 | CASSLGGPWTSDTQETQYF
TRBV5-1 | TRBD2 | CASSLPSGNTGELFF
TRBV20-1 | NA | CSASRQRTSTDTQYF
TRBV4-1 | TRBD1 | CASSQAHRQGAREKLFF
TRBV18 | TRBD1 | CASSPPDRGTTEAFF
TRBV7-7 | NA | CASSHQPGDYNEQFF
TRBV4-3 | NA | CASSQGSGSHNEQFF
TRBV5-6 | TRBD2 | CASSLLAGAETQYF